The 11 T cell receptor beta chains below come from one sample, sequenced in a study of cytomegalovirus exposure and HLA in healthy donors. The PCR contained 60 Vbeta and 13 Jbeta primers. Libraries were prepared by immunoSEQ multiplex PCR; TCRdb keeps only in-frame clonotypes and omits some of them. The table records 180,000 or so clones, roughly 84% of them present only once. The specimen sequenced was PBMCs. The source is a male donor in good health and CMV-seronegative.

This clone was found once. This chain joins TRBV5-6 and TRBJ1-4; no firm D call. The V end lost 4 bases, the J end lost 13 bases, and 23 bases lay between the germline ends. CDR1 is SGHDT, CDR2 YYEEEE, per germline. The CDR3 covers 15 residues. For the CDR3, the DNA is TGTGCCAGCAGCCACCGCCTCGAGGTGGCCCCTTCACTGTTTTTT. This sequence encodes CASSHRLEVAPSLFF.

V usage is TRBV12-5 and J usage is TRBJ1-1; maybe TRBD1 (5 bases). The germline gives CDR1 LGHNT, CDR2 FRNRAP. The CDR3 is made up of 14 amino acids. The V gene lost 5 bases and the J gene lost 1 base, with 11 bases spanning the gap. As DNA, the CDR3 is TGTGCTAGTGGTCGCCAGGGCGGGAACACTGAAGCTTTCTTT. Translated: CASGRQGGNTEAFF.

This clone appeared a single time. V usage is TRBV28 and J usage is TRBJ2-3; the D gene is possibly TRBD1 (5 bases). Trimming left V 1 base short and J 2 bases short, with 13 bases between. The length of the CDR3 is 16 residues. The germline V gene encodes CDR1 MDHEN and CDR2 SYDVKM. The CDR3 region is CASSLSTAFATDTQYF. Here the CDR3 DNA reads TGTGCCAGCAGTTTATCGACAGCGTTCGCCACAGATACGCAGTATTTT.

V is TRBV7-3 and J is TRBJ1-1; the match to TRBD1 covers 8 bases. Per the germline V gene, CDR1 is SGHTA and CDR2 is FQGTGA. V was clipped by 9 bases and J by 1 base; unmatched bases: 7. This CDR3 contains 14 residues. CDR3 loop: CASSQDRENTEAFF. In DNA form, the CDR3 reads TGTGCCAGTTCACAGGACAGGGAGAACACTGAAGCTTTCTTT.

V gene TRBV20-1 combines with J gene TRBJ2-1, with a weak D call TRBD1 (5 bases). Germline-derived CDR1 and CDR2 are DFQATT and SNEGSKA (reference sequence). This CDR3 comprises 8 residues. CDR3 residues: CTAGPEFF. The CDR3 DNA is TGCACGGCAGGGCCGGAGTTCTTC.

There are a few counts of this clone. The rearrangement uses TRBV2 and TRBJ1-2; D may be TRBD1 (6 bases). The V end was cut by 0 bases, the J end by 4 bases, with 15 bases between. The CDR3 extends over 16 amino acids. CDR1 SNHLY and CDR2 FYNNEI come from the germline V gene. The CDR3 reads CASSEAVVRGGYGYTF. Written as DNA, the CDR3 is TGTGCCAGCAGTGAAGCGGTAGTCAGGGGCGGCTATGGCTACACCTTC.

This clone was picked up a small number of times. V and J are TRBV10-2 and TRBJ2-3, with a tentative D call TRBD2 (5 bases). With 7 bases removed from V and 3 bases from J, the gap between germline ends came to 17 bases. CDR3 size: 15 residues. Germline V gene sequence: CDR1 WSHSY, CDR2 SAAADI. The CDR3 reads CASNPTEVGTDTQYF. The CDR3 region has the DNA TGCGCCAGCAATCCCACGGAGGTGGGTACAGATACGCAGTATTTT.

The chain couples TRBV7-9 to TRBJ2-1; 8 nucleotides line up with TRBD2. After removal of 7 bases from V and 0 bases from J, the junction contained 11 bases not matched to a gene. This CDR3 has 17 residues. The germline gives CDR1 SEHNR, CDR2 FQNEAQ (reference sequence). CDR3 sequence: CASNNGGGLSSYNEQFF. CDR3 DNA sequence: TGTGCCAGCAACAACGGCGGGGGGCTTAGCTCCTACAATGAGCAGTTCTTC.

The chain links TRBV7-6 to TRBJ2-1; 13 bases fit TRBD2. The length of the CDR3 is 18 residues. Germline V gene lookup returns CDR1 SGHVS and CDR2 FNYEAQ. V gave up 2 bases and J gave up 7 bases; unmatched junction bases: 11. This CDR3 is CASSLRLSPGLAGNEQFF. For the CDR3, the DNA is TGTGCCAGCAGCTTACGCCTGAGCCCGGGACTAGCGGGAAATGAGCAGTTCTTC.

This clone appeared a few times. The chain recombines TRBV18 with TRBJ2-2; 10 bases map to TRBD2. J lost 0 bases, V lost 2 bases, and 6 bases had no gene match. Germline assignment: CDR1 KGHSH and CDR2 LQKENI. The CDR3 totals 18 residues. CDR3 residues: CASSPITSGATNTGELFF. In nucleotides, the CDR3 is TGTGCCAGCTCACCAATCACTAGCGGGGCTACGAACACCGGGGAGCTGTTTTTT.

The V gene is TRBV5-6, the J gene TRBJ2-1; D gene uncertain. The CDR3 consists of 11 residues. Germline-derived CDR1 and CDR2 are SGHDT and YYEEEE. Trimming took off 3 bases at V and 12 bases at J, with 10 bases between the two ends. CDR3 nucleotide sequence: TGTGCCAGCAGCTCCACGGAGACGCAGTTCTTC. Its protein product is CASSSTETQFF.